The clone carrying this T cell receptor beta chain is medium-sized. The antigen remains unidentified. The sample's time point: sample taken at primary tumor resection. Using its own MiXCR run on the 5' RACE reads, TCRdb lists one record per CDR3 protein. The sample has about 9,300 distinct CDR3 sequences, under 8% seen once. The CDR3 extends over 13 amino acids. Germline lookup yields CDR1 SGHTA and CDR2 FQGNSA. V lost 3 bases, J lost 4 bases, and 1 base stayed unmatched. The data were obtained in a study of spatial heterogeneity in lung cancer. Overall study findings and caveats: Expanded intratumoral alpha and beta TCR counts tracked tumor mutation counts.

The chain carries TRBV7-2 and TRBJ1-1; 8 bases fit TRBD1. The source material was lung tumor tissue, sampled at surgery. The clonotype comes from a male donor with early-stage non-small cell lung cancer. The CDR3 reads CASSFDRGTEAFF. The DNA for the CDR3 is TGTGCCAGCAGCTTCGACAGGGGCACTGAAGCTTTCTTT.